Sequencing of this T cell receptor (beta chain) was carried out in a study of T cells expressing NK-cell markers. Study overall: Sorted T-cell subsets CD3+CD56+NKG2C+, CD3+CD56+NKG2C- and CD3+CD56-NKG2C+ were TCR beta-sequenced. Just one sequenced donor of eight was HCMV-seronegative, while seven were seropositive.

Study-level points and caveats: HCMV specificity of the expanded NKG2C+ T cell clones was not established.

5'RACE template switching built TCR beta cDNA with unique molecular identifiers. TCRdb reanalyzed the 5' RACE reads, giving one entry per CDR3 protein sequence and no DNA. The clone table shows 120,000 to 150,000 distinct CDR3 sequences, with the ten largest holding around 10%. Note on this clonotype: Its target is not known.

This CDR3 region has 11 residues. CDR1 and CDR2 (germline): SEHNR, FQNEAQ (reference sequence). V is TRBV7-9 and J is TRBJ2-7; the TRBD1 assignment by TCRdb is unverifiable without DNA. The specimen was blood T cells: a sorted CD56 or NKG2C T cell subset, CD4+ or CD8+ T cells, or bulk PBMC T cells (not recorded which). The TCR sequence derives from a man between 18 and 35 years old in good health. CDR3 sequence reads: CASSWDSEQYF.